The TCR beta chain described here comes from a study of T-cell reconstitution after alpha-beta-depleted transplantation in children. Preparation of the TCRbeta library used unique molecular identifiers. TCRdb reprocessed the PCR reads via MiXCR and lists one record per CDR3 protein. The sample consists of approximately 490,000 distinct CDR3 sequences, about 12% of them appearing once. J was trimmed by 1 base and V by 2 bases; bases with no gene match: 10. The CDR3 runs to 17 residues. Germline assignment: CDR1 MNHEY and CDR2 SVGEGT. The input for sequencing was PBMCs from the stem cell graft donor, taken from the stem cell graft. V and J are TRBV6-2 or TRBV6-3 and TRBJ2-5; the match to TRBD2 covers 7 bases. The clonotype was recovered from a human donor who donated a stem cell graft to a child with combined immunodeficiency. The CDR3 region has the DNA TGTGCCAGCAGTTACCTCCGGGTTGCGGGAGTCCAAGAGACCCAGTACTTC. Its protein is CASSYLRVAGVQETQYF.